This entry lists 2 T cell receptor beta chains sequenced from one sample in a study of beta chain features in type 1 diabetes. As every portion of the isolated RNA was reverse transcribed, the sequencing read expressed TCRB transcripts. Sequencing used immunoSEQ multiplex PCR; TCRdb keeps in-frame clones, though not all of them. The sample shows around 340,000 clones, 8% of them seen only once. The sequenced material came from central memory CD4+ T cells from blood. These receptors all come from a woman aged 18-29 years in good health.

This clone was seen only a few times. The V call is TRBV19, the J call TRBJ2-1, with D hard to call. The ends were cut back, 5 bases at V and 7 bases at J, with 15 bases in the middle. Germline CDR1 LNHDA, CDR2 SQIVND (reference sequence). The CDR3 loop spans 14 amino acids. The CDR3 spells CASSGWDARNEQFF. In nucleotides, the CDR3 is TGTGCCAGTAGTGGGTGGGATGCGAGAAATGAGCAGTTCTTC.

The V call is TRBV19, the J call TRBJ1-2; possible D gene TRBD1, 6 bases. CDR1 LNHDA and CDR2 SQIVND come from the germline V gene (reference sequence). The CDR3 extends over 16 amino acids. Trimming removed 0 bases at V and 3 bases at J, with 14 bases between. The DNA for the CDR3 is TGTGCCAGTAGTATAGATCAATGGACAGTTGACTATGGCTACACCTTC. Protein sequence: CASSIDQWTVDYGYTF.